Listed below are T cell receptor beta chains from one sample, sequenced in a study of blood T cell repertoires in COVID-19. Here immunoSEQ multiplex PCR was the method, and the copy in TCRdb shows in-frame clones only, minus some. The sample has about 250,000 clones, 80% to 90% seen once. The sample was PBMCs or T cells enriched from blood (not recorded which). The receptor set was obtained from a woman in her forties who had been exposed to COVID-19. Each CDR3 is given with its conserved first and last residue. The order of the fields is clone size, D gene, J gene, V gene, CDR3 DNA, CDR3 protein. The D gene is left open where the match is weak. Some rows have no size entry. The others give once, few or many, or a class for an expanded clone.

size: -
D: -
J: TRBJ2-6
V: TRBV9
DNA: TGTGCCAGCAGCGTAGGCGACTCTGGGGCCAACGTCCTGACTTTC
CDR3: CASSVGDSGANVLTF

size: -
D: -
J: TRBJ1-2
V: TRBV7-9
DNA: TGTGCCAGCAGCCAACACGGGGGGAACTATGGCTACACCTTC
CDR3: CASSQHGGNYGYTF

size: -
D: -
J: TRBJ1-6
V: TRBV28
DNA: TGTGCCAGCAGTTTACCTAGGTCACCCCTCCACTTT
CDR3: CASSLPRSPLHF

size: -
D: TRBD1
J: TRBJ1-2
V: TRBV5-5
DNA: TGTGCCAGCAGCTTGAGCCGGGACAGGGGTATTAACTATGGCTACACCTTC
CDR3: CASSLSRDRGINYGYTF

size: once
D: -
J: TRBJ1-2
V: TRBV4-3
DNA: TGCGCCAGCAGCCAAGATCGGGGTCCTTATGGCTACACCTTC
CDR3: CASSQDRGPYGYTF

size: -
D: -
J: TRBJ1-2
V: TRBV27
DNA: TGTGCCAGCAGGGGGGGACGGGTGGCTCCGAGGGGCTACACCTTC
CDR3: CASRGGRVAPRGYTF

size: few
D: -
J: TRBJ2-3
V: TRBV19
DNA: TGTGCCAGTAGTATCTCGCGGGCAACCACAGATACGCAGTATTTT
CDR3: CASSISRATTDTQYF

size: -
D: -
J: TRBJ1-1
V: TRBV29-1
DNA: TGCAGCGTTCAGGGAAAGTTAATGAACACTGAAGCTTTCTTT
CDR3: CSVQGKLMNTEAFF

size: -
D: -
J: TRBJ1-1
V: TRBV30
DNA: TGTGCCTGGAGTGTGGCAGGGGTGAACACTGAAGCTTTCTTT
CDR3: CAWSVAGVNTEAFF

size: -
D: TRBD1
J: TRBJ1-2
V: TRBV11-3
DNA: TGTGCCAGCAGCTTAGCGCCAGACAGGGGTGACTATGGCTACACCTTC
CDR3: CASSLAPDRGDYGYTF

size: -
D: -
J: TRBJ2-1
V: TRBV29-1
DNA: TGCAGCGCCGAGGGACTTTACAATGAGCAGTTCTTC
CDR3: CSAEGLYNEQFF

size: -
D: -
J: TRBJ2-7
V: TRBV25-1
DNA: TGTGCCAGCAGGAGTCGGCAGGAATCCTACGAGCAGTACTTC
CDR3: CASRSRQESYEQYF

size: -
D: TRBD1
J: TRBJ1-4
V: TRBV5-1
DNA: TGCGCCAGCAGCAGGGGACAGGGTGATGAAAAACTGTTTTTT
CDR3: CASSRGQGDEKLFF

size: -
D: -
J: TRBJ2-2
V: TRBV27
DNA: TGTGCCAGCAGTTACTATGAGGCCGGGGAGCTGTTTTTT
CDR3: CASSYYEAGELFF

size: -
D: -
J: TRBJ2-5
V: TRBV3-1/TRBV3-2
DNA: TGTGCCAGCAGCCAATACAGGGACCAAGAGACCCAGTACTTC
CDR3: CASSQYRDQETQYF

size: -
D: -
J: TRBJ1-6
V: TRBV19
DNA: TGTGCCAGTAGTCGGCAGGCTGTGTATAATTCACCCCTCCACTTT
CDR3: CASSRQAVYNSPLHF

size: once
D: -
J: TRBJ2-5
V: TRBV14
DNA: TGTGCCAGCAGCCAAGATCGGAGGGAGACCCAGTACTTC
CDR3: CASSQDRRETQYF

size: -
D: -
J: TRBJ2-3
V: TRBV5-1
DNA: TGCGCCAGCAGCTTGGACGTGGGGCAAAGTGGTACGCAGTATTTT
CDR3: CASSLDVGQSGTQYF

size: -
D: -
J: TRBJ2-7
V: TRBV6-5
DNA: TGTGCCAGCAGTCCCCTGGGGGCCTCATCCTACGAGCAGTACTTC
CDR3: CASSPLGASSYEQYF

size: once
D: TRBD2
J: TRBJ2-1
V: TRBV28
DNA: TGTGCCAGCAGTTCTCCCGGGGGGGCCCACAATGAGCAGTTCTTC
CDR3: CASSSPGGAHNEQFF

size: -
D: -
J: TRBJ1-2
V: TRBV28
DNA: TGTGCCAGCAGTCCGCGGAGGCGGAACTATGGCTACACCTTC
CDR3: CASSPRRRNYGYTF

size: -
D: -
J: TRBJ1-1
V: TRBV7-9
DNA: TGTGCCAGCAGCCCTCCGTTGGCAGGGGCTGAAGCTTTCTTT
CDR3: CASSPPLAGAEAFF

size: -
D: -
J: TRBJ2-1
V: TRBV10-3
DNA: TGTGCCATGGGCCCCAGCCCCGATGAGCAGTTCTTC
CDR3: CAMGPSPDEQFF

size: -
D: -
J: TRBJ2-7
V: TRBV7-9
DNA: TGTGCCAGCAGCCTACAGGGATTCGACGAGCAGTACTTC
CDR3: CASSLQGFDEQYF

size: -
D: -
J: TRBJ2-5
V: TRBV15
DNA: TGTGCCACCAGCAGAGAAACCGGGCTGGGGGGAGAGACCCAGTACTTC
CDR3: CATSRETGLGGETQYF

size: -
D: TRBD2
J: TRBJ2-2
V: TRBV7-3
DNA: TGTGCCAGCAGCTTAATTTCGGGACTAGCGGGGGGCGACGGGGAGCTGTTTTTT
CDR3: CASSLISGLAGGDGELFF

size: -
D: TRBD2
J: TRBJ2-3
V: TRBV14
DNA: TGTGCCAGCAGCCAAGATCTCGAGCGGGAACGCACAGATACGCAGTATTTT
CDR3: CASSQDLERERTDTQYF

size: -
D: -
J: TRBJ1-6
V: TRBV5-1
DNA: TGCGCCAGCAGCTTGGGGGAGGGAATTAATTCACCCCTCCACTTT
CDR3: CASSLGEGINSPLHF

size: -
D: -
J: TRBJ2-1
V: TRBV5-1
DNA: TGTGCCAGCAGCTTGTTACAGCCAGGCAATGAGCAGTTCTTC
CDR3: CASSLLQPGNEQFF

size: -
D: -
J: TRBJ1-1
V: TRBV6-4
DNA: TGTGCCAGCAGTGTCGGTTCGAACACTGAAGCTTTCTTT
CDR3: CASSVGSNTEAFF

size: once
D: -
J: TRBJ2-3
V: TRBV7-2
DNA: TGTGCCAGCAGCTTGGGGCGGCCCCCAGATACGCAGTATTTT
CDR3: CASSLGRPPDTQYF

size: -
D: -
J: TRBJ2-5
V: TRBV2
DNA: TGTGCCAGCAGTGGTGGCAACCAAGAGACCCAGTACTTC
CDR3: CASSGGNQETQYF

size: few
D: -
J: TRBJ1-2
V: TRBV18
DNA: TGTGCCAGCTCCCCACGGGAGGGCAACTATGGCTACACCTTC
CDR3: CASSPREGNYGYTF

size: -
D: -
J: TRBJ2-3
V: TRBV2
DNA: TGTGCCAGCAGTTATGGGTTTGTTGGGACTGAGGAAGATACGCAGTATTTT
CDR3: CASSYGFVGTEEDTQYF

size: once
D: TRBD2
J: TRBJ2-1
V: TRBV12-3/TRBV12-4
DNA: TGTGCCAGCAGTTCAGGGGGACTAGCCTCGTTCTTC
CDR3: CASSSGGLASFF

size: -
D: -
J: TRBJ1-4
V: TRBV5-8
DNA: TGTGCCAGCAGCCGTATTCTTATCTGGGGGGATGAAAAACTGTTTTTT
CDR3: CASSRILIWGDEKLFF

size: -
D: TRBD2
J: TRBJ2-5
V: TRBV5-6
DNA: TGTGCCAGCAGCTTGGCGGCTAGCGGACAAGAGACCCAGTACTTC
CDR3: CASSLAASGQETQYF

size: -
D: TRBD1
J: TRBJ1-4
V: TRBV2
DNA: TGTGCCAGCAGTGTTCAGGGGGCTAGGGAAAAACTGTTTTTT
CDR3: CASSVQGAREKLFF

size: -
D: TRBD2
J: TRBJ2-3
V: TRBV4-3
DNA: TGCGCCAGCAGCCAAGGCGGGGTGGGGGGGGCAGATACGCAGTATTTT
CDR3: CASSQGGVGGADTQYF

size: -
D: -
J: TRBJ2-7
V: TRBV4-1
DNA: TGCGCCAGCAGCTCCCTGGGCGTCAGCTCCTACGAGCAGTACTTC
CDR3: CASSSLGVSSYEQYF

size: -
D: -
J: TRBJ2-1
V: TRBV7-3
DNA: TGTGCCAGCAGCTTATCACAGGGCGATGAGCAGTTCTTC
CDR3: CASSLSQGDEQFF

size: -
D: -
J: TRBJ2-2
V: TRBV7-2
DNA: TGTGCCAGCAGCTTAGTAGGCGGGGCGAACACCGGGGAGCTGTTTTTT
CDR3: CASSLVGGANTGELFF

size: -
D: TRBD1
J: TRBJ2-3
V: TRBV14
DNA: TGTGCCAGCAGCCAAGCGTTTGGACAGGGGGTAGCGGGATCGGATACGCAGTATTTT
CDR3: CASSQAFGQGVAGSDTQYF

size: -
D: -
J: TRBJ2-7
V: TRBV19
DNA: TGTGCCAGTAGTATTTTGGGAGGAGCCTACGAGCAGTACTTC
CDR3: CASSILGGAYEQYF

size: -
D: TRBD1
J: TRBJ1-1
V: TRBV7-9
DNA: TGTGCCAGCAGCCCCCCCGGGACAGGCGGCCGTACTGAAGCTTTCTTT
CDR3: CASSPPGTGGRTEAFF

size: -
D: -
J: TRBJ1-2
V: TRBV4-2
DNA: TGTGCCAGCAGCCAGGAGAAATCCGGGACATCCTTC
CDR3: CASSQEKSGTSF

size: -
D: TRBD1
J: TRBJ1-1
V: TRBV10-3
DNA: TGTGCCATCAGTGAACACGAGACAGGGGCTGAAGCTTTCTTT
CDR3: CAISEHETGAEAFF

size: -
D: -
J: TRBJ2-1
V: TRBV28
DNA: TGTGCCAGCAGTTTGTCGGTGGATGAGCAGTTCTTC
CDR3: CASSLSVDEQFF

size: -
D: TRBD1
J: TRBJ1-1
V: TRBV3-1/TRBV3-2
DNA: TGTGCCAGCAGAGACAGGGACAGGGAGAACACTGAAGCTTTCTTT
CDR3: CASRDRDRENTEAFF

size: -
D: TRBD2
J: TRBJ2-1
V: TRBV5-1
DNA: TGTGCCAGCAGCCCCGGGACTAGCGGGAACAATGAGCAGTTCTTC
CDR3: CASSPGTSGNNEQFF

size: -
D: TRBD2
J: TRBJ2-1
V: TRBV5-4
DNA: TGTGCCAGCAGCTGGGGGACTAGCGGGTTCAATGAGCAGTTCTTC
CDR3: CASSWGTSGFNEQFF

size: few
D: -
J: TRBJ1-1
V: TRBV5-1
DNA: TGTGCCAGCAGCACCCAGGGGAAGGTCACTGAAGCTTTCTTT
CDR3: CASSTQGKVTEAFF

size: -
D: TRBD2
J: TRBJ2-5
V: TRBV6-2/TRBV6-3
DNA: TGTGCCAGCAGTTACGGACTAGCGGGGACCCTACAAGAGACCCAGTACTTC
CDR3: CASSYGLAGTLQETQYF

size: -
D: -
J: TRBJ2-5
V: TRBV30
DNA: TGTGCCTGGGAGCTAGGCCAAGAGACCCAGTACTTC
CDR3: CAWELGQETQYF

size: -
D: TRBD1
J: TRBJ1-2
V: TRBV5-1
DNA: TGTGCCAGCAGCTCGACCGGGACAGGGGACTATGGCTACACCTTC
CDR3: CASSSTGTGDYGYTF

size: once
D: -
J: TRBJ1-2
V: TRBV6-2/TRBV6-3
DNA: TGTGCCAGCAGTAACCAAATGACAGGCGTCTATGGCTACACCTTC
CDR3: CASSNQMTGVYGYTF

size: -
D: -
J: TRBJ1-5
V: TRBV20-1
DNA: TGCAGTGCTAGTGGGCCTCCTTTTAGCAATCAGCCCCAGCATTTT
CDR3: CSASGPPFSNQPQHF

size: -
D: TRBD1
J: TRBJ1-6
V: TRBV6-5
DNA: TGTGCCAGCCGACCTTCGACAGGGGAAAATTCACCCCTCCACTTT
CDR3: CASRPSTGENSPLHF

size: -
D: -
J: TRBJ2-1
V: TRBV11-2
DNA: TGTGCCAGCAGCAGTAACTTCGGGGTACTCTCCTACAATGAGCAGTTCTTC
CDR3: CASSSNFGVLSYNEQFF

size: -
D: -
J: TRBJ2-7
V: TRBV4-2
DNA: TGTGCCAGCAGCCAAGAGCGGGATAGCTTTAGGCTCACCTACGAGCAGTACTTC
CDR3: CASSQERDSFRLTYEQYF